The clone carrying this T cell receptor beta chain was seen ten or more times. The antigen remains undetermined. The study's findings and limits: In terms of TCR gene usage, tumor memory CD4+ T cells clustered together with blood and lymph node memory CD4+ cells, as well as with lymph node naive CD4+ cells. Tumor-infiltrating Treg TCR alpha and beta sequences overlapped most with tumor naive CD4+ T cells, then blood naive. The larger-cohort validation was restricted to a single TCR beta V-J rearrangement rather than whole repertoires.

Via MiXCR, TCRdb re-called the 5' RACE reads, giving one row per CDR3 protein. The profile shows 34,000 or so distinct CDR3 sequences, around 27% of them singletons. Tregs were sorted as CD4+CD25+CD127-/low cells. V was pared by 2 bases and J by 6 bases, with 5 bases of the junction left unmatched. CDR1 SGHKS and CDR2 YYEKEE come from the germline V gene (reference sequence). This CDR3 is built from 15 residues. The chain carries TRBV5-5 and TRBJ2-2, with TRBD1 matching 9 bases. Sequenced material: tumor-infiltrating Tregs sorted from the breast tumor. The sequence was collected from a female donor with breast cancer. In DNA, the CDR3 is TGTGCCAGCAGCTTCAAACAGGGGGCATCCGGGGAGCTGTTTTTT. Its translation is CASSFKQGASGELFF.